This TCR beta chain was identified during a study of blood T cell repertoires in COVID-19. Original analysis: Using reference gene primer amplification, nucleated cell counts were estimated. Sequencing was performed with immunoSEQ multiplex PCR; in TCRdb, only in-frame clones are kept and a portion is missing. The DNA gave D and trimming, while V, J and clone size come from that table. The top ten clones hold roughly 2% of a sample with hundreds of thousands of clones, 87% of them seen once. Between the trimmed V and J ends, which lost 6 bases and 0 bases, there was a span of 8 bases. From germline, CDR1 is MNHEY and CDR2 SMNVEV (reference sequence). The CDR3 is 13 amino acids.

V and J are TRBV27 and TRBJ1-2; D is perhaps TRBD1 (5 bases). This sequence was found in a woman in her forties or fifties who had recovered from COVID-19. Sample: peripheral blood. CDR3: CASSGGANYGYTF. The CDR3 DNA follows: TGTGCCAGCAGCGGAGGGGCTAACTATGGCTACACCTTC.